These 5 T cell receptor beta chains came from one sample sequenced in a study of OX40 agonist ivuxolimab in advanced cancers. Here immunoSEQ multiplex PCR was the method, and the copy in TCRdb shows in-frame clones only, minus some. The data contain about 69,000 clones, around 87% of them singletons. This specimen consisted of CD4+ or CD8+ T cells sorted from blood, obtained in a trial of the OX40 agonist ivuxolimab. These receptor sequences come from an adult with an advanced solid tumor such as melanoma, head and neck, liver or kidney cancer.

This clone was counted between two and nine times. V gene TRBV7-8 combines with J gene TRBJ2-7, with unresolved D. Trimming left V 8 bases short and J 7 bases short, with 12 bases between. Germline assignment: CDR1 SGHVS and CDR2 FQNEAQ. The CDR3 totals 11 residues. DNA of the CDR3: TGTGCCAGCGGGTCCGGGCATGAGCAGTACTTC. Encoded protein: CASGSGHEQYF. Supplemented by reference TRBV7-8 and TRBJ2-7, the full variable domain reads GAGVSQSPRYKVAKRGQDVALRCDPISGHVSLFWYQQALGQGPEFLTYFQNEAQLDKSGLPSDRFFAERPEGSVSTLKIQRTQQEDSAVYLCASGSGHEQYFGPGTRLTVT.

The chain links TRBV6-5 to TRBJ1-1, with D unresolved. The CDR3 contains 15 residues. The V and J ends lost 0 bases and 4 bases respectively, with 12 bases between them. Germline CDR1 and CDR2: MNHEY and SVGAGI. The CDR3 nucleotides read TGTGCCAGCAGTTACTCTGCCAGTTTGGGCACTGAAGCTTTCTTT. Translated: CASSYSASLGTEAFF.

This chain links TRBV5-4 with TRBJ1-1; 8 positions match TRBD1. The trim removed 3 bases at V and 8 bases at J, leaving 9 bases unmatched. The CDR3 length is 14 residues. Per germline, CDR1 SGHNT and CDR2 YYREEE (reference sequence). The CDR3 DNA reads as TGTGCCAGCAGCTGGGCTAACAGGGGGATAGAAGCTTTCTTT. Translation gives CASSWANRGIEAFF.

V and J are TRBV9 and TRBJ1-4; a possible D gene is TRBD1 (5 bases). CDR3 length equals 16 residues. Trimming left V 0 bases short and J 0 bases short, with 9 bases between. Germline V gene lookup returns CDR1 SGDLS and CDR2 YYNGEE. CDR3: CASSVDGTPTNEKLFF. In nucleotides, the CDR3 is TGTGCCAGCAGCGTAGACGGGACCCCAACTAATGAAAAACTGTTTTTT.

This chain connects TRBV5-6 to TRBJ1-5, with D perhaps TRBD1 (5 bases). V shed 7 bases and J shed 2 bases, with 13 bases lying between them. Germline CDR1 SGHDT, CDR2 YYEEEE. This CDR3 comprises 14 residues. CDR3 nucleotide sequence: TGTGCCAGCGGGACTTACTTAGGCAATCAGCCCCAGCATTTT. Protein product: CASGTYLGNQPQHF.